The 9 T cell receptor beta chains below all came from one sample that was sequenced in a study of human T cells and chemical hapten exposure. As for time point: pre-sensitization, week 0. Treatment indicated: therapeutic diphenylcyclopropenone sensitization with weekly scalp DPC. TCRdb itself ran the RACE reads through MiXCR, one entry per CDR3 protein. The sample lists more than 250,000 distinct CDR3 sequences; approximately 7.5% were seen once. The specimen was whole blood, collected in connection with sensitization to the hapten diphenylcyclopropenone (DPC). The receptors were sampled from a young man with alopecia areata. Some clones in this sample may be carry-over from other donors' samples.

This clonotype was recorded at least ten times. This chain connects TRBV7-8 to TRBJ2-2; possible D gene TRBD2, 7 bases. Trimming removed 5 bases from V and 5 bases from J, with 12 bases in between. This CDR3 has 14 amino acids. Germline-derived CDR1 and CDR2 are SGHVS and FQNEAQ. CDR3 residues: CASSGRGRTGELFF. The CDR3 coding sequence is TGTGCCAGCAGCGGGCGGGGGCGAACCGGGGAGCTGTTTTTT.

Ten or more counts support this clonotype. This chain joins TRBV5-1 and TRBJ1-1; tentative D call: TRBD1 (5 bases). Trimming cost V 0 bases and J 0 bases, with 18 bases left between them. This CDR3 spans 18 amino acids. The germline V gene has CDR1 SGHRS and CDR2 YFSETQ. In DNA, the CDR3 is TGCGCCAGCAGCTTGGGATATGGGGGAAGGAGGCTGAACACTGAAGCTTTCTTT. This codes for CASSLGYGGRRLNTEAFF.

This clonotype was detected only a few times. The chain joins TRBV6-5 to TRBJ2-7; TRBD2 matches at 14 bases. The CDR3 has 16 residues. In germline, CDR1 is MNHEY, CDR2 SVGAGI. The junction had 10 bases not matched to a gene; V was cut back by 6 bases and J by 6 bases. The CDR3: CASSLSIGLAGGEQYF. The CDR3 DNA is TGTGCCAGCAGCCTAAGCATAGGACTAGCGGGGGGCGAGCAGTACTTC.

This clonotype has a count of ten or more. CDR3 bases: TGCAGCGTCGCCAGCGACAGGCCGTACGAGCAGTACTTC. This sequence encodes CSVASDRPYEQYF. V is TRBV29-1 and J is TRBJ2-7; TRBD1 might be the D (6 bases). The CDR3 covers 13 residues. Per the germline V gene, CDR1 is SQVTM and CDR2 is ANQGSEA. V was shortened by 6 bases and J by 4 bases, with 16 bases between the two germline ends.

This clonotype was picked up many times. The rearrangement uses TRBV3-1 and TRBJ1-3; D is ambiguous. The CDR3 length is 11 residues. Germline CDR1 and CDR2: LGHDT and YNNKEL (reference sequence). Trimming took 1 base from V and 5 from J, leaving 0 bases between them. The CDR3 DNA reads TGTGCCAGCAGCCAAGGAAACACCATATATTTT. Translating gives CASSQGNTIYF.

V and J are TRBV29-1 and TRBJ1-1, with 7 bases that match TRBD1. V lost 7 bases, J lost 5 bases, and 7 bases stayed unmatched. The CDR3 length is 12 residues. CDR1 is SQVTM and CDR2 is ANQGSEA in the germline V gene. The CDR3 is CSADREATEAFF. DNA of the CDR3: TGCAGCGCTGACAGGGAAGCTACTGAAGCTTTCTTT. The variable domain in full, with the rest retrieved from reference TRBV29-1 and TRBJ1-1, is SAVISQKPSRDICQRGTSLTIQCQVDSQVTMMFWYRQQPGQSLTLIATANQGSEATYESGFVIDKFPISRPNLTFSTLTVSNMSPEDSSIYLCSADREATEAFFGQGTRLTVV.

This sequence joins TRBV2 and TRBJ2-2, with D possibly being TRBD1 (5 bases). The germline V gene encodes CDR1 SNHLY and CDR2 FYNNEI. V was pared by 1 base and J by 0 bases, with 6 bases between. This CDR3 is built from 15 residues. The CDR3 sequence: CASSEGRANTGELFF. The CDR3 DNA reads TGTGCCAGCAGTGAAGGCAGGGCGAACACCGGGGAGCTGTTTTTT.

This chain links TRBV7-9 with TRBJ2-5; D remains ambiguous. Germline CDR1 SEHNR, CDR2 FQNEAQ (reference sequence). This CDR3 spans 13 amino acids. Trimming took off 7 bases at V and 4 bases at J, with 13 bases between the two ends. The CDR3 reads CASMETSLETQYF. For the CDR3, the DNA is TGTGCCAGCATGGAGACATCCCTAGAGACCCAGTACTTC. The full variable domain, in which reference TRBV7-9 and TRBJ2-5 provide the parts outside the CDR3, is DTGVSQNPRHKITKRGQNVTFRCDPISEHNRLYWYRQTLGQGPEFLTYFQNEAQLEKSRLLSDRFSAERPKGSFSTLEIQRTEQGDSAMYLCASMETSLETQYFGPGTRLLVL.

The chain has TRBV12-3 or TRBV12-4 and TRBJ2-5, with D perhaps assigned TRBD1 or TRBD2 (5 bases each). Trimming took 8 bases from V and 1 from J, leaving 11 bases between them. This CDR3 has 13 amino acids. The CDR3 sequence is CASGWGSQETQYF. The CDR3 DNA sequence: TGTGCCAGCGGCTGGGGGTCCCAAGAGACCCAGTACTTC.